This T cell receptor beta chain was obtained from a study of blood T cell repertoires in COVID-19. Study in general: Nucleic acid was either cDNA or gDNA, and it came from T cells, B-cell-depleted T cells, or PBMCs.

The CDR3 runs to 14 residues. Germline V CDR1 and CDR2: LGHDT, YNNKEL (reference sequence). V dropped 4 bases and J dropped 6 bases, with 15 bases sitting between them. Per the authors' pipeline: Estimated nucleated cell counts came from reference gene primer amplification. The assay was immunoSEQ multiplex PCR, and TCRdb's table has in-frame clones only and misses some. V, J and clone size were drawn from that table, and D and trimming were deduced from the DNA. The sample has 80,000 to 95,000 clones, roughly four fifths seen once. The chain links TRBV3-1 (or the pseudogene TRBV3-2) to TRBJ1-1; a weak D match, TRBD1 (6 bases). This receptor was obtained from a woman of 80 years or more with active or convalescent COVID-19. The specimen was peripheral blood. CDR3 DNA: TGTGCCAGCAGCCTCAGGACAGTTAAATCTGAAGCTTTCTTT. Translating gives CASSLRTVKSEAFF.